Given below is one T cell receptor (beta chain) in context. This sample is part of a study of blood T cell repertoires in COVID-19. Only in-frame clones appear in the TCRdb table, and some are missing; sequencing was by immunoSEQ multiplex PCR. The sample has roughly 150,000 clones; roughly 85% are singletons. Trimming took off 8 bases at V and 2 bases at J, with 10 bases between the two ends. Germline CDR1 SGHTA, CDR2 FQGNSA. The CDR3 totals 13 residues. The sample comprised peripheral blood. The sequence derives from a human donor in a cohort sampled during active COVID-19. The gene calls are TRBV7-2 and TRBJ1-5; perhaps TRBD1 as D (6 bases). This CDR3 reads CASGRGRNQPQHF. The CDR3 nucleotides are TGTGCCAGCGGGCGGGGGCGCAATCAGCCCCAGCATTTT.